This TCR beta chain was found in a study of T-cell reconstitution after alpha-beta-depleted transplantation in children. A library of TCRbeta sequences, prepared with unique molecular identifiers, was generated. TCRdb reprocessed the PCR reads via MiXCR and lists one record per CDR3 protein. The repertoire holds about 340,000 distinct CDR3 sequences, with 10% as singletons. The ends lost 0 bases at V and 4 bases at J; junction bases unmatched: 5. This CDR3 has 17 residues. The germline V gene encodes CDR1 LGHNA and CDR2 YSLEER. This TCR derives from a human donor who donated a stem cell graft to a child with acute lymphoblastic leukemia. The sequencing here drew on PBMCs from the stem cell graft donor, taken from the stem cell graft. J is TRBJ2-1 and V is TRBV4-3; TRBD2 matches 11 bases. As DNA, the CDR3 is TGCGCCAGCAGCCAAGATACTAGCGGGAGCTGGTACAATGAGCAGTTCTTC. This sequence encodes CASSQDTSGSWYNEQFF.